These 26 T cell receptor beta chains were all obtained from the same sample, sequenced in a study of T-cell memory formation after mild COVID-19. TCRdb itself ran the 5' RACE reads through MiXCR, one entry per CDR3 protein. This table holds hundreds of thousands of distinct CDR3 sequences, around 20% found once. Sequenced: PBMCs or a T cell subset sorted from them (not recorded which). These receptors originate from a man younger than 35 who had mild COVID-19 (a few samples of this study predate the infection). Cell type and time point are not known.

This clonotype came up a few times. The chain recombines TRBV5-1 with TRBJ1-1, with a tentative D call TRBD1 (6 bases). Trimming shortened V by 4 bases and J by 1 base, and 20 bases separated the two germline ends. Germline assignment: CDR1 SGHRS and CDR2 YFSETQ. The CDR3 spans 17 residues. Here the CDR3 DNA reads TGCGCCAGCAGCCTCACACCGGCCAGGGGAGCGAACACTGAAGCTTTCTTT. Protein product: CASSLTPARGANTEAFF.

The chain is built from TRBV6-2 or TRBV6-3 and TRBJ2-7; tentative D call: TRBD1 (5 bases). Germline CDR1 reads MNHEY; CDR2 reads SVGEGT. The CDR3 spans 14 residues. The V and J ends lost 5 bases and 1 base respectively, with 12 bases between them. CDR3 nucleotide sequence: TGTGCCAGCAGTATAACAGACAGTTCCTACGAGCAGTACTTC. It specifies CASSITDSSYEQYF.

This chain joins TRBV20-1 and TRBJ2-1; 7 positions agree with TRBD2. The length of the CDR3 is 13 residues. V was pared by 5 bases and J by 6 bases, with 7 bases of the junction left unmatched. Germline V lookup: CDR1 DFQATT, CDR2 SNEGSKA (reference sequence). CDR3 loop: CSASGGDSNEQFF. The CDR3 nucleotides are TGCAGTGCTTCGGGGGGAGATAGCAATGAGCAGTTCTTC.

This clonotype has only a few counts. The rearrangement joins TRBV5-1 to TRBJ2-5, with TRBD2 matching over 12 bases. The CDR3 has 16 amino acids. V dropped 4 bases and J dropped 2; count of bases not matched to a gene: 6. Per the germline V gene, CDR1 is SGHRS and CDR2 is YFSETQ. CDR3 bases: TGCGCCAGCAGCCCTAGCGGGGGGGCGCGGCAAGAGACCCAGTACTTC. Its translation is CASSPSGGARQETQYF.

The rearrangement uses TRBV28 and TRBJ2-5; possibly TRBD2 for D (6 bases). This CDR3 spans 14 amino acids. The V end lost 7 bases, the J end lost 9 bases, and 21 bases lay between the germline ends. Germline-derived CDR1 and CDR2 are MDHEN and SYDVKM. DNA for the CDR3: TGTGCCAGCAATGGAGGGCAGGCGAAGGGGCCCCAGTACTTC. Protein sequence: CASNGGQAKGPQYF.

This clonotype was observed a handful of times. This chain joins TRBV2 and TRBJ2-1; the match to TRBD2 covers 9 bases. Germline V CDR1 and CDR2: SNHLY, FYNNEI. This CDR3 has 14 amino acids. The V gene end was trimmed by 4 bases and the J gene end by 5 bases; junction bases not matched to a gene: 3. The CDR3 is CASSASGKDNEQFF. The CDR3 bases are TGTGCCAGCAGTGCTAGCGGGAAAGACAATGAGCAGTTCTTC. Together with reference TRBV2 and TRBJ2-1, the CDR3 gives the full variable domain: EPEVTQTPSHQVTQMGQEVILRCVPISNHLYFYWYRQILGQKVEFLVSFYNNEISEKSEIFDDQFSVERPDGSNFTLKIRSTKLEDSAMYFCASSASGKDNEQFFGPGTRLTVL.

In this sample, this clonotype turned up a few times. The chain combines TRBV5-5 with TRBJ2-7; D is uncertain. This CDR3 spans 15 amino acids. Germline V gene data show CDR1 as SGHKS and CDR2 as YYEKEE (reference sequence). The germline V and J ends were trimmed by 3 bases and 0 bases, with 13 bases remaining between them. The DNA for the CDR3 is TGTGCCAGCAGCTCGTACGGAATAAGCTCCTACGAGCAGTACGTC. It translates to CASSSYGISSYEQYV.

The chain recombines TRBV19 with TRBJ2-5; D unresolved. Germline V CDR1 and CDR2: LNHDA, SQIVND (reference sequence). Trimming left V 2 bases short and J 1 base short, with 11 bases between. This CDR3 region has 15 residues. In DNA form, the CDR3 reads TGTGCCAGTAGTATATATGGTTACAGCCAAGAGACCCAGTACTTC. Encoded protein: CASSIYGYSQETQYF.

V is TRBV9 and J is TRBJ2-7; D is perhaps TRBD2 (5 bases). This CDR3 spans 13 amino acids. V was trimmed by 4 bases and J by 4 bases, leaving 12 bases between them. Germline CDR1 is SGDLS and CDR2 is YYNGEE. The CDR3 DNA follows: TGTGCCAGCAGCTCTGCAGAGGGTTACGAGCAGTACTTC. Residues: CASSSAEGYEQYF.

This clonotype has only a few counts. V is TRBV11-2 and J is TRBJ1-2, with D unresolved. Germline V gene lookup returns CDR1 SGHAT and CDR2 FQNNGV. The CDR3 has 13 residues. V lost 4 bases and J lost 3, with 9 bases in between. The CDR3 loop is CASSSVGDYGYTF. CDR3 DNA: TGTGCCAGCAGCTCGGTTGGTGACTATGGCTACACCTTC.

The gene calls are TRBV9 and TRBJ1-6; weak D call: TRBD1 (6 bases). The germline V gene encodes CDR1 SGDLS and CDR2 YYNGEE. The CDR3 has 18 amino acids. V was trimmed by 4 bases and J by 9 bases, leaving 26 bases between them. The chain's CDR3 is CASSPTTQIRGGISPLHF. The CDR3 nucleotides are TGTGCCAGCAGCCCTACGACACAAATCCGAGGGGGTATTTCACCCCTCCACTTT.

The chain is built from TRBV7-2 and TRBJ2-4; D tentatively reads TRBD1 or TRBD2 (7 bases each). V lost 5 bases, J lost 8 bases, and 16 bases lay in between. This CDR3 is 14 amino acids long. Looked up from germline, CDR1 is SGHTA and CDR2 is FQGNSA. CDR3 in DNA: TGTGCCAGCAGCACCCAGGGGGGGACCGACATTCAGTACTTC. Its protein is CASSTQGGTDIQYF.

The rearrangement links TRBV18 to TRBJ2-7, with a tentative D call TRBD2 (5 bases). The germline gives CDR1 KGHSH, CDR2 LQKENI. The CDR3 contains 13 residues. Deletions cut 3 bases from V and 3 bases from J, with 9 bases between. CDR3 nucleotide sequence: TGTGCCAGCTCACCTCAGGCGGGCTACGAGCAGTACGTC. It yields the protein CASSPQAGYEQYV.

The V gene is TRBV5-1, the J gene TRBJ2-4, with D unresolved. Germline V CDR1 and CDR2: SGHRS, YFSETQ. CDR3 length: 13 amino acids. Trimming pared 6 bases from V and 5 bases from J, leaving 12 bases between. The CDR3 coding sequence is TGCGCCAGCAACGATCCGGGCGAAAACATTCAGTACTTC. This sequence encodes CASNDPGENIQYF.

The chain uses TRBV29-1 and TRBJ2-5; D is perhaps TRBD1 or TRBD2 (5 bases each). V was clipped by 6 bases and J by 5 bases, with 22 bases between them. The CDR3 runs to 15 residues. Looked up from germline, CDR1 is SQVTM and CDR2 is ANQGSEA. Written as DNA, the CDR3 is TGCAGCGTGGGGGTATTGGGAAGCCCACAGGAGACCCAGTACTTC. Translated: CSVGVLGSPQETQYF.

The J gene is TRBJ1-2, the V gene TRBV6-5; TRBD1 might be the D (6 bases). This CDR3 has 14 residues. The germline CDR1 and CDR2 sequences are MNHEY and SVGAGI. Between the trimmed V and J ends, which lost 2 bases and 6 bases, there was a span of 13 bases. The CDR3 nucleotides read TGTGCCAGCAGTTACCCAGGACAGACCGATGGCTACACCTTC. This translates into CASSYPGQTDGYTF.

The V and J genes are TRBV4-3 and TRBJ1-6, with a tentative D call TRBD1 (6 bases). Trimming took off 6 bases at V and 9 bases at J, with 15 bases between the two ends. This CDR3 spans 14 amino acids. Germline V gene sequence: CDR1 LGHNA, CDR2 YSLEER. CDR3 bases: TGCGCCAGCAGTTTACAGGGAGGTGGTTCACCCCTCCACTTT. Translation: CASSLQGGGSPLHF.

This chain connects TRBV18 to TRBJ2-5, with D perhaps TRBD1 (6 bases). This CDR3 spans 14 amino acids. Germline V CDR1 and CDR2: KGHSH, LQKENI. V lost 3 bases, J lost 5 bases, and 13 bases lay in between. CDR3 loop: CASSPQGYVETQYF. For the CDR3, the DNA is TGTGCCAGCTCACCGCAGGGGTACGTCGAGACCCAGTACTTC. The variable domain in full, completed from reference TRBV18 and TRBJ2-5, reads NAGVMQNPRHLVRRRGQEARLRCSPMKGHSHVYWYRQLPEEGLKFMVYLQKENIIDESGMPKERFSAEFPKEGPSILRIQQVVRGDSAAYFCASSPQGYVETQYFGPGTRLLVL.

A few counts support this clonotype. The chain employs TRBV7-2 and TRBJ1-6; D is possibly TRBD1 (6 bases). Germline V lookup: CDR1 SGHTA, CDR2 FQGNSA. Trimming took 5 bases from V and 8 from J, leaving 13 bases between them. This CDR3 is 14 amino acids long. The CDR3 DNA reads TGTGCCAGCAGCCTCAGGGGTAGGGATTCACCCCTCCACTTT. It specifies CASSLRGRDSPLHF.

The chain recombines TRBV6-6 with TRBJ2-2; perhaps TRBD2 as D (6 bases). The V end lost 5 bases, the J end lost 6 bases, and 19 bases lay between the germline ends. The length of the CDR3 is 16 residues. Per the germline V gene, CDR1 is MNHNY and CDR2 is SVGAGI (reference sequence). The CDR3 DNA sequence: TGTGCCAGCAGTCAGATCCCCGGGACTCTCGCCGGGGAGCTGTTTTTT. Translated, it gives CASSQIPGTLAGELFF.

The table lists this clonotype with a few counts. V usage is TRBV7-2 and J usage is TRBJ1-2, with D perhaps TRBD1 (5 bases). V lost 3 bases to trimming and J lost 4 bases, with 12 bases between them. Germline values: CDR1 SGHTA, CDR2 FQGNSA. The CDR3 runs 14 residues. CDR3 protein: CASSFGGVRYGYTF. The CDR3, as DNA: TGTGCCAGCAGCTTCGGGGGTGTGCGCTATGGCTACACCTTC.

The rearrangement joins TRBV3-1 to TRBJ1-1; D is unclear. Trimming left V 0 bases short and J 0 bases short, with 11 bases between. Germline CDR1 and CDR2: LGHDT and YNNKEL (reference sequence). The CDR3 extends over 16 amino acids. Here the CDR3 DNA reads TGTGCCAGCAGCCAAGATTGGGGAGGCTTGAACACTGAAGCTTTCTTT. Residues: CASSQDWGGLNTEAFF.

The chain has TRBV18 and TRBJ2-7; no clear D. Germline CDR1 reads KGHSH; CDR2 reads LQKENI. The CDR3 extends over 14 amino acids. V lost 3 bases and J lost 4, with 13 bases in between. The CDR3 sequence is CASSPTPSTYEQYF. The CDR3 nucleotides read TGTGCCAGCTCACCCACACCTTCTACGTACGAGCAGTACTTC.

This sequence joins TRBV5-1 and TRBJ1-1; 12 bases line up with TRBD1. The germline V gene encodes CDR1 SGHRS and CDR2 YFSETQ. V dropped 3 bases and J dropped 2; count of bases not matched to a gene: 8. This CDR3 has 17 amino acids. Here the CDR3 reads CASSSGPGQGANTEAFF. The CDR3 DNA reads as TGCGCCAGCAGCTCCGGACCGGGACAGGGGGCAAACACTGAAGCTTTCTTT.

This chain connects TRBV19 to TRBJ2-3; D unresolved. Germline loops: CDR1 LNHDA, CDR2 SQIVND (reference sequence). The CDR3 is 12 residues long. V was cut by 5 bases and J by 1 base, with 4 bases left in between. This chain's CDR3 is CASSVGTDTQYF. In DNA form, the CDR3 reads TGTGCCAGTAGTGTAGGCACAGATACGCAGTATTTT.

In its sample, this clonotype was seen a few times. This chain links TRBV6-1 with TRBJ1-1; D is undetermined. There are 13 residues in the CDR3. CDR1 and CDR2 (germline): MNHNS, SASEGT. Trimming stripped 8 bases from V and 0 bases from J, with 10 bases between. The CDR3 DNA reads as TGTGCCAGCTCCTCTAGATTGAACACTGAAGCTTTCTTT. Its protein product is CASSSRLNTEAFF.